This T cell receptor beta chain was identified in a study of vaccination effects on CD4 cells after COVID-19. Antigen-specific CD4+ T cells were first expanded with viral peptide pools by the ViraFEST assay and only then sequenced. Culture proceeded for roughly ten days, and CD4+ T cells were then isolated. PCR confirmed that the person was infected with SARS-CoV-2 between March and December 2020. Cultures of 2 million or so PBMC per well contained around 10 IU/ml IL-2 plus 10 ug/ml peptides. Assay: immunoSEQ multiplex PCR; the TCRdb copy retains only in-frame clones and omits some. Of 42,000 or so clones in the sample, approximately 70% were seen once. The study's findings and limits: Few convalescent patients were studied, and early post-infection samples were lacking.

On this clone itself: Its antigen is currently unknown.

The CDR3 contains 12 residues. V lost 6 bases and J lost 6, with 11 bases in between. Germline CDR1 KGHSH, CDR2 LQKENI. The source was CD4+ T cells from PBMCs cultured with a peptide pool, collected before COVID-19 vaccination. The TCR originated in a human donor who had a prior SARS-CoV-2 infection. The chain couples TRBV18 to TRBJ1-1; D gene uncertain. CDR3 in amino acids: CASSASGAEAFF. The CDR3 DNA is TGTGCCAGCTCCGCCTCTGGGGCTGAAGCTTTCTTT.